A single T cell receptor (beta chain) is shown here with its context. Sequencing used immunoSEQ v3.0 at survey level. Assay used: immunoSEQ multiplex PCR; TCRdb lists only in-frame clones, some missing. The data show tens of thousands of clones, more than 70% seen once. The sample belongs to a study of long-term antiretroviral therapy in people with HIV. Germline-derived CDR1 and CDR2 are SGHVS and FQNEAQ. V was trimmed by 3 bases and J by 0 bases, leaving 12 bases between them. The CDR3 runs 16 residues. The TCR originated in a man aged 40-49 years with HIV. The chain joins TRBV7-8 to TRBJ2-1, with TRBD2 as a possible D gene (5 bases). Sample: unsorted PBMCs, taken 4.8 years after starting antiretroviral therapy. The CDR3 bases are TGTGCCAGCAGCTTTAGGACTGTAAGCTCCTACAATGAGCAGTTCTTC. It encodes CASSFRTVSSYNEQFF.